This T cell receptor beta chain was retrieved from a study of tumor and adjacent non-tumor tissue in lung cancer. Study at large: Aged about 31 to 76 years, patients included more than nine men and five or six women with stage I to III disease. Each sample yielded 3.5 million to 4.5 million productive TCRbeta reads on average.

Three rounds of nested PCR, following a modified ARM-PCR protocol, produced the TCRbeta library. Using its own MiXCR run on the multiplex PCR reads, TCRdb lists one record per CDR3 protein. This sample has around 200,000 distinct CDR3 sequences, with less than 80% found just once. No cell sorting was done before RNA was extracted from the tissue. In the case of this clonotype: The target antigen is unknown. One end of the junction varies from germline; a read error may be responsible.

The CDR3 is made up of 13 amino acids. Germline CDR1 SGHAT, CDR2 FQNNGV. Notes on the study in general: TCR diversity was significantly greater in tumor than normal lung tissue. Tumor TCR diversity, when higher, was linked to shorter survival.

What was sequenced was lung tumor tissue. V and J are TRBV11-2 and TRBJ1-2; 7 positions agree with TRBD1. The source of this sequence is a man in his fifties or sixties with non-small cell lung cancer. The CDR3 protein is CASSLGQGYDYTF. In nucleotides, the CDR3 is TGTGCCAGCAGCTTAGGACAGGGCTATGACTACACCTTC. Complete variable domain (other parts from reference TRBV11-2 and TRBJ1-2): EAGVAQSPRYKIIEKRQSVAFWCNPISGHATLYWYQQILGQGPKLLIQFQNNGVVDDSQLPKDRFSAERLKGVDSTLKIQPAKLEDSAVYLCASSLGQGYDYTFGSGTRLTVV.